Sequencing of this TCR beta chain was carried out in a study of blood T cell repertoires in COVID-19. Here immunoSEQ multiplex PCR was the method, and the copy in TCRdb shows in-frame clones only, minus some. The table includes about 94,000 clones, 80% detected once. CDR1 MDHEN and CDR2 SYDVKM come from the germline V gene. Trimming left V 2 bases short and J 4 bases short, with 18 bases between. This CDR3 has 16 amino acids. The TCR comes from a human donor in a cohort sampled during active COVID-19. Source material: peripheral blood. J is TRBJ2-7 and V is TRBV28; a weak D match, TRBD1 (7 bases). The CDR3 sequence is CASSLMILTGRYEQYF. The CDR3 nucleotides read TGTGCCAGCAGTTTAATGATACTGACAGGGAGGTACGAGCAGTACTTC.